Listed here are 23 T cell receptor beta chains from one sample, sequenced in a study of CD8+ T cells in alopecia areata. It was cDNA, reverse transcribed from extracted RNA, that served as the sequencing template. TCRdb's table, derived via immunoSEQ multiplex PCR, lists solely in-frame clones and lacks some. The sample shows 170,000 or so clones, roughly 50% of them seen only once. The treatment is: oral pan-JAK inhibitor, 5-10 mg twice daily. Sample: CD8+ T cells sorted from blood, taken at week 24, from a patient treated with tofacitinib. These receptors all come from a human donor with alopecia areata.

V gene TRBV30 combines with J gene TRBJ1-2, with 12 positions matching TRBD1. This CDR3 spans 14 amino acids. Germline loops: CDR1 GTSNPN, CDR2 SVGIG (reference sequence). The trim removed 4 bases at V and 5 bases at J, leaving 5 bases unmatched. The CDR3 nucleotides read TGTGCCTGGAACCAGGGACAGGGGGCTTATGGCTACACCTTC. It yields the protein CAWNQGQGAYGYTF.

The rearrangement joins TRBV7-2 to TRBJ2-7; D possibly corresponds to TRBD1 (7 bases). CDR3 size: 15 residues. The V gene lost 5 bases and the J gene lost 3 bases, with 17 bases spanning the gap. The germline V gene encodes CDR1 SGHTA and CDR2 FQGNSA. The CDR3 spells CASSPLRDSYYEQYF. DNA for the CDR3: TGTGCCAGCAGCCCCCTGCGGGACAGCTACTACGAGCAGTACTTC.

This clone was found a few times. This chain links TRBV29-1 with TRBJ1-1, with a possible D match to TRBD1 (5 bases). The CDR3 length is 12 residues. V was shortened by 8 bases and J by 2 bases, with 12 bases between the two germline ends. Germline CDR1 SQVTM, CDR2 ANQGSEA. CDR3 DNA sequence: TGCAGCCTAGGGGTACTAAACACTGAAGCTTTCTTT. It codes for CSLGVLNTEAFF.

Only a few counts were recorded for this clone. The gene calls are TRBV29-1 and TRBJ2-3; D unresolved. Germline lookup yields CDR1 SQVTM and CDR2 ANQGSEA. Trimming shortened V by 6 bases and J by 3 bases, and 16 bases separated the two germline ends. The CDR3 has 14 residues. CDR3 residues: CSVTDLRVTDTQYF. The CDR3 DNA follows: TGCAGCGTGACGGATCTTAGGGTTACAGATACGCAGTATTTT.

The chain carries TRBV29-1 and TRBJ1-1; D gene unclear. Trimming pared 7 bases from V and 1 base from J, leaving 10 bases between. The CDR3 loop spans 12 amino acids. The germline CDR1 and CDR2 sequences are SQVTM and ANQGSEA. The CDR3 DNA reads as TGCAGCGGACGTGACGGGAACACTGAAGCTTTCTTT. The encoded protein is CSGRDGNTEAFF.

This clone appeared once. The chain links TRBV15 to TRBJ1-2; 8 nucleotides line up with TRBD1. Germline V gene sequence: CDR1 LNHNV, CDR2 YYDKDF (reference sequence). V shed 0 bases, J shed 8 bases, and the junction held 8 bases outside the gene matches. The CDR3 loop spans 15 amino acids. The CDR3 nucleotides read TGTGCCACCAGCAGAGATTCTACTCCAGGGGGCGGCTACACCTTC. This translates into CATSRDSTPGGGYTF. Full variable domain (missing parts from reference TRBV15 and TRBJ1-2): DAMVIQNPRYQVTQFGKPVTLSCSQTLNHNVMYWYQQKSSQAPKLLFHYYDKDFNNEADTPDNFQSRRPNTSFCFLDIRSPGLGDTAMYLCATSRDSTPGGGYTFGSGTRLTVV.

This chain uses TRBV30 with TRBJ2-2; 10 bases line up with TRBD1. V lost 5 bases, J lost 6 bases, and 6 bases stayed unmatched. The CDR3 loop spans 14 amino acids. Germline values: CDR1 GTSNPN, CDR2 SVGIG (reference sequence). The CDR3: CAWGDRGLAGELFF. The CDR3 region has the DNA TGTGCCTGGGGCGACAGGGGGCTGGCCGGGGAGCTGTTTTTT.

V is TRBV30 and J is TRBJ2-7; D not certain. CDR1 GTSNPN and CDR2 SVGIG come from the germline V gene (reference sequence). This CDR3 spans 13 amino acids. V was trimmed by 2 bases and J by 4 bases, leaving 12 bases between them. Here the CDR3 reads CAWSTGPGYEQYF. Here the CDR3 DNA reads TGTGCCTGGAGTACGGGTCCCGGTTACGAGCAGTACTTC.

The table lists this clone with a few counts. The V call is TRBV29-1, the J call TRBJ2-1; 8 nucleotides align to TRBD2. J gave up 4 bases and V 0 bases, and 8 bases lay outside the gene matches. This CDR3 region has 16 residues. Germline values: CDR1 SQVTM, CDR2 ANQGSEA. CDR3: CSVEDPTSDRYNEQFF. The CDR3, as DNA: TGCAGCGTTGAAGATCCGACTAGCGATCGATACAATGAGCAGTTCTTC.

This clone was detected a few times. The rearrangement uses TRBV28 and TRBJ1-2; D gene ambiguous. V dropped 3 bases and J dropped 10 bases, with 12 bases sitting between them. This CDR3 contains 12 residues. From germline, CDR1 is MDHEN and CDR2 SYDVKM. The CDR3 loop is CASSFDRLAYTF. The CDR3 region has the DNA TGTGCCAGCAGTTTCGACCGTTTGGCCTACACCTTC.

Only a few counts were recorded for this clone. V and J are TRBV7-9 and TRBJ2-3, with 7 bases that match TRBD1. The V and J ends lost 5 bases and 3 bases, in that order; junction bases with no gene match: 11. CDR1 is SEHNR, CDR2 FQNEAQ, per germline (reference sequence). CDR3 length: 16 amino acids. The CDR3 loop is CASSDRLQGETDTQYF. Written as DNA, the CDR3 is TGTGCCAGCAGCGATCGACTCCAGGGGGAAACAGATACGCAGTATTTT.

In nucleotides, the CDR3 is TGTGCCAGTAGTCTTAGACAGGGCAATCAGCCCCAGCATTTT. Protein: CASSLRQGNQPQHF. The chain has TRBV19 and TRBJ1-5; TRBD1 might be the D (6 bases). There are 14 residues in the CDR3. Looked up from germline, CDR1 is LNHDA and CDR2 is SQIVND (reference sequence). Trimming pared 5 bases from V and 2 bases from J, leaving 10 bases between.

This rearrangement joins TRBV5-1 to TRBJ2-7, with D hard to call. The germline gives CDR1 SGHRS, CDR2 YFSETQ. The CDR3 contains 13 residues. Deletions cut 2 bases from V and 6 bases from J, with 12 bases between. Here the CDR3 reads CASSLTQLGEQYF. CDR3 nucleotide sequence: TGCGCCAGCAGCTTAACCCAACTTGGCGAGCAGTACTTC.

The rearrangement joins TRBV29-1 to TRBJ1-2, with 7 nucleotides matching TRBD1. Germline V gene data show CDR1 as SQVTM and CDR2 as ANQGSEA. CDR3 length equals 10 residues. With V trimmed by 4 bases and J by 8 bases, 1 base remained unmatched. CDR3 in DNA: TGCAGCGTTGTGGACAGGGGCTACACCTTC. Translated: CSVVDRGYTF.

This sequence joins TRBV28 and TRBJ1-6; D may be TRBD1 (5 bases). Germline V gene sequence: CDR1 MDHEN, CDR2 SYDVKM. CDR3 length: 14 amino acids. V lost 6 bases and J lost 7, with 13 bases in between. CDR3 in DNA: TGTGCCAGCAGATCCTCGGACACGAATTCACCCCTCCACTTT. This translates into CASRSSDTNSPLHF.

This clone was picked up a small number of times. The CDR3 sequence is CASRSGLAGRNYEQYF. CDR3 nucleotides: TGTGCCAGCAGGTCGGGACTAGCGGGGCGGAACTACGAGCAGTACTTC. The V gene is TRBV7-2, the J gene TRBJ2-7; 13 positions agree with TRBD2. J gave up 3 bases and V 6 bases, and 8 bases lay outside the gene matches. CDR3 size: 16 residues. Per the germline V gene, CDR1 is SGHTA and CDR2 is FQGNSA.

The chain carries TRBV7-6 and TRBJ2-7; D gene ambiguous. Germline V gene lookup returns CDR1 SGHVS and CDR2 FNYEAQ. With 1 base removed from V and 4 bases from J, the gap between germline ends came to 8 bases. The CDR3 is 13 residues long. The CDR3 coding sequence is TGTGCCAGCAGCTTAGAGAGGTCATACGAGCAGTACTTC. Its translation is CASSLERSYEQYF.

This clone has only a few counts. This chain links TRBV7-2 with TRBJ2-3; tentative D call: TRBD1 (7 bases). Germline values: CDR1 SGHTA, CDR2 FQGNSA. V lost 3 bases and J 2 bases, leaving 15 bases between the germline ends. The CDR3 length is 16 residues. CDR3 sequence reads: CASSFMAGGTTDTQYF. In DNA, the CDR3 is TGTGCCAGCAGCTTTATGGCAGGGGGGACCACAGATACGCAGTATTTT.

This rearrangement joins TRBV19 to TRBJ2-5, with D unresolved. CDR1 is LNHDA, CDR2 SQIVND, per germline (reference sequence). This CDR3 comprises 14 residues. Between the trimmed V and J ends, which lost 5 bases and 1 base, there was a span of 11 bases. In nucleotides, the CDR3 is TGTGCCAGTAGTCCCCTGGAGCGCCAAGAGACCCAGTACTTC. Translated: CASSPLERQETQYF.

This clone has only one observation. This rearrangement joins TRBV30 to TRBJ1-2; D gene unclear. The V end was cut by 4 bases, the J end by 6 bases, with 15 bases between. CDR1 GTSNPN and CDR2 SVGIG come from the germline V gene (reference sequence). The CDR3 runs 13 residues. As DNA, the CDR3 is TGTGCCTGGACTCCCCAGGACGGGCATGGCTACACCTTC. Protein sequence: CAWTPQDGHGYTF.

This clone was observed a handful of times. The V gene is TRBV30, the J gene TRBJ2-2; no definite D call. Trimming removed 5 bases at V and 5 bases at J, with 6 bases between. This CDR3 is 11 amino acids long. Germline loops: CDR1 GTSNPN, CDR2 SVGIG (reference sequence). The CDR3 reads CAWGVTGELFF. In DNA, the CDR3 is TGTGCCTGGGGAGTAACCGGGGAGCTGTTTTTT.

V gene TRBV6-1 combines with J gene TRBJ1-2; possibly TRBD1 for D (6 bases). Trimming left V 1 base short and J 6 bases short, with 9 bases between. Germline V gives CDR1 MNHNS, CDR2 SASEGT. CDR3 length: 13 residues. CDR3 residues: CASSEVGADGYTF. The CDR3 nucleotides are TGTGCCAGCAGTGAAGTGGGGGCTGATGGCTACACCTTC.

This clone was picked up a small number of times. This chain joins TRBV13 and TRBJ1-2, with 7 bases fitting TRBD1. CDR1 and CDR2 (germline): PRHDT, FYEKMQ (reference sequence). This CDR3 is built from 15 residues. Trimming removed 1 base from V and 1 base from J; junction bases left unmatched: 3. CDR3 coding DNA: TGTGCCAGCAGCTTAGAGGGGGCTGATAACTATGGCTACACCTTC. Residues: CASSLEGADNYGYTF. Supplemented by reference TRBV13 and TRBJ1-2, the full variable domain reads AAGVIQSPRHLIKEKRETATLKCYPIPRHDTVYWYQQGPGQDPQFLISFYEKMQSDKGSIPDRFSAQQFSDYHSELNMSSLELGDSALYFCASSLEGADNYGYTFGSGTRLTVV.